Sequencing of this T cell receptor beta chain was carried out in a study of regulatory T cells in long-lasting Graves disease. About the research overall: In persistent Graves' disease, antithyroid drugs had been taken for over 5 years and TSH receptor antibodies stayed positive.

There are 16 residues in the CDR3. Trimming removed 4 bases at V and 0 bases at J, with 15 bases between. Germline loops: CDR1 SEHNR, CDR2 FQNEAQ (reference sequence). The authors built TCR beta libraries using iRepertoire HTBI primers and Arm-PCR of CDR3 regions. Via MiXCR, TCRdb re-called the multiplex PCR reads, giving one row per CDR3 protein. The top ten clones hold roughly 40% of a sample with 700,000 or so distinct CDR3 sequences, 30% of them seen once. Described time point: persistent/refractory GD, antithyroid drugs over 5 years with positive TRAb. The TCR library was prepared using RNA isolated from PBMCs. Graves' disease diagnoses used American Thyroid Association guidelines.

The source material was peripheral blood mononuclear cells (PBMCs), sampled when the disease was refractory, from a patient treated with antithyroid drugs. This rearrangement joins TRBV7-9 to TRBJ2-5, with unresolved D. The clonotype was recovered from a female donor with Graves disease. CDR3 loop: CASSSSMTGYQETQYF. The CDR3 nucleotides read TGTGCCAGCAGCTCATCAATGACTGGATACCAAGAGACCCAGTACTTC.